The text below deals with one T cell receptor (beta chain). Its antigen is not known. The data stem from a study of tissue T cells after allogeneic stem cell transplantation. Whole-study results and caveats: In patients and mice, blood and spleen missed much of tissue repertoire. Few T cell clones were shared across patients, but motif clusters showed tissue-specific shared signatures. Some tissue clones might be persisting host cells; their alloreactivity or antigen specificity was not determined.

Comparators without hematopoietic cell transplant had other cancers, at least five gastrointestinal samples, and no known gastrointestinal disease. The CDR3 length is 15 residues. Trimming shortened V by 8 bases and J by 4 bases, and 20 bases separated the two germline ends. Germline V gene lookup returns CDR1 MNHEY and CDR2 SVGAGI. Sequenced by immunoSEQ multiplex PCR; TCRdb stores in-frame clones only, minus some. The sample consists of under 30,000 clones, around 67% of them appearing once. Here the sequenced sample was tissue from the ileum, taken at autopsy. This TCR was sampled from a female donor at least 60 years old with lung cancer. The gene calls are TRBV6-5 and TRBJ1-2; a weak D match, TRBD1 (5 bases). CDR3 DNA sequence: TGTGCCAGCTGGGCAGGGTCAAGTAGGAGCTATGGCTACACCTTC. This sequence encodes CASWAGSSRSYGYTF.